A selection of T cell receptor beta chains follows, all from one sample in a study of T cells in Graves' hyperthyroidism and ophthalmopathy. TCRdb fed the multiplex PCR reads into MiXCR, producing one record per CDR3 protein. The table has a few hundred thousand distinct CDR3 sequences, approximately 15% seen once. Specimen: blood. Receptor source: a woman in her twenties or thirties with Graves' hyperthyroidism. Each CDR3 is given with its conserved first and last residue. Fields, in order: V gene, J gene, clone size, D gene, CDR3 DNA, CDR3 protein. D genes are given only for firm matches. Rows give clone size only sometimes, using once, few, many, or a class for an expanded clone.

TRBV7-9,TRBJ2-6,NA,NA,TGTGCCAGCAGAGGGGGTTCGTCTGGGGCCAACGTCCTGACTTTC,CASRGGSSGANVLTF
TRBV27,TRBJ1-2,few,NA,TGTGCCAGTCGGAAGGGGGTCTATGGCTACACCTTC,CASRKGVYGYTF
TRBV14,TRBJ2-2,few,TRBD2,TGTGCCAGCAGTCAAGGGACTAGCGTAACCGGGGAGCTGTTTTTT,CASSQGTSVTGELFF
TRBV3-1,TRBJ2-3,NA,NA,TGTGCCAGCAGCCCGAGTTCGCTTCAAACAGATACGCAGTATTTT,CASSPSSLQTDTQYF
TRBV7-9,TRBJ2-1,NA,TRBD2,TGTGCCAGCAGCTCTACTAGCGGGAGGCCGCGGAGCTCCTACAATGAGCAGTTCTTC,CASSSTSGRPRSSYNEQFF
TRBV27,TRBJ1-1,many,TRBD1,TGTGCCAGCAGGTTCCGGGACAGGGGGACTGAAGCTTTCTTT,CASRFRDRGTEAFF
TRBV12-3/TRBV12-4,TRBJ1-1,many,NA,TGTGCCAGCAGTTTACAAAGGGGCCGAACTGAAGCTTTCTTT,CASSLQRGRTEAFF
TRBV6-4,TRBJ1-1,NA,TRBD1,TGTGCCAGCAGCCGGGACAGGGGAAACACTGAAGCTTTCTTT,CASSRDRGNTEAFF
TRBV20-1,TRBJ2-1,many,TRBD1,TGCAGTGCTAGAGATCCGACAGGGGGCGATTACAATGAGCAGTTCTTC,CSARDPTGGDYNEQFF
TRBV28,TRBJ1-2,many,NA,TGTGCCAGCGAATGGGACTATGGCTACACCTTC,CASEWDYGYTF
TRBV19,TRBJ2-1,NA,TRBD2,TGTGCCAGTAGAGCGGGGGGTGGGAATGAGCAGTTCTTC,CASRAGGGNEQFF
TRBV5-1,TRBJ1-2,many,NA,TGCGCCAGCAGACTGGGAGAGGACTATGGCTACACCTTC,CASRLGEDYGYTF
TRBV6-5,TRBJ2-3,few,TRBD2,TGTGCCAGCAGTTACTCGTCTTCTGGGGGGAGGGCTGCAGATACGCAGTATTTT,CASSYSSSGGRAADTQYF
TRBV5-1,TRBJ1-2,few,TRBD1,TGCGCCAGCAGCTTGGCTCCGACAGGGGGTAGCTATGGCTACACCTTC,CASSLAPTGGSYGYTF
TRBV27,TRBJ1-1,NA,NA,TGTGCCAGCAGTTCCCTGGCGGGGGGCACTGAAGCTTTCTTT,CASSSLAGGTEAFF
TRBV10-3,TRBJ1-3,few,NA,TGTGCCATCGGGCAGGGAAGTTCTGGAAACACCATATATTTT,CAIGQGSSGNTIYF
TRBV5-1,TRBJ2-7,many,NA,TGCGCCAGCAGCTTGGCCACACAGGGATACGAGCAGTACTTC,CASSLATQGYEQYF
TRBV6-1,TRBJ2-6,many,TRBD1,TGTGCCAGCAGAGGGGGCCTTGGGGCCAACGTCCTGACTTTC,CASRGGLGANVLTF
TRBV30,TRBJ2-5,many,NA,TGTGCCTGGAGTGTACATTCAGGGCTCTGGGAGACCCAGTACTTC,CAWSVHSGLWETQYF
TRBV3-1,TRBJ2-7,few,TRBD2,TGTGCCAGCAGCTGGCGGGAGGGCTACGAGCGGTACTTC,CASSWREGYERYF
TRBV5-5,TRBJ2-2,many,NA,TGTGCCAGCAGTCCTGGGGAAGCCGGGGAGCTGTTTTTT,CASSPGEAGELFF
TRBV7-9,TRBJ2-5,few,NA,TGTGCCAGCAGCTTAGCGTTCCTCCGGGGAGTTCCTCAGAGAGAGACCCAGTACTTC,CASSLAFLRGVPQRETQYF
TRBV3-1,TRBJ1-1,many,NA,TGTGCCAGCAGCCAAGAAACAGGAATGAACACTGAAGCTTTCTTT,CASSQETGMNTEAFF
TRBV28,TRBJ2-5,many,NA,TGTGCCAGCAGTTTCGGTCAGCCCCAAGAGACCCAGTACTTC,CASSFGQPQETQYF
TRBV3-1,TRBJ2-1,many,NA,TGTGCCAGCAGCCAAGATCCCCCAGGGTCTGCCTACAATGAGCAGTTCTTC,CASSQDPPGSAYNEQFF
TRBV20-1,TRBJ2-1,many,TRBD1,TGCAGTGCTAACCCCGGGTTCGACAGGGAATACTACAATGAGCAGTTCTTC,CSANPGFDREYYNEQFF
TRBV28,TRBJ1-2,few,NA,TGTGCCAGCAGCCTCGGACCAATCTATGGCTACACCTTC,CASSLGPIYGYTF
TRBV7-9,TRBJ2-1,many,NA,TGTGCCAGCAGCTTAGCTGCAGGGCCTCCCTACAATGAGCAGTTCTTC,CASSLAAGPPYNEQFF
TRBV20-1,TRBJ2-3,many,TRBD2,TGCAGTGCTAGAAGGACTAGCGGGAGCGATACGCAGTATTTT,CSARRTSGSDTQYF
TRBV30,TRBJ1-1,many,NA,TGTGCCTGGAGCTCCCTCTTGGGCACTGAAGCTTTCTTT,CAWSSLLGTEAFF
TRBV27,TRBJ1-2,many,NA,TGTGCCAGCAGTTTATCCTCCGGGAGCCGCCTCCGGCTCACCTTC,CASSLSSGSRLRLTF
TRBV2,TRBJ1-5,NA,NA,TGTGCCACTGCTAACTGGGACAATCAGCCCCAGCATTTT,CATANWDNQPQHF
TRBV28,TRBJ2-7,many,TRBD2,TGTGCCAGCAGACTGCCTAGCGGGAGGGGTAACGAGCAGTACTTC,CASRLPSGRGNEQYF